This T cell receptor beta chain was obtained from a study of blood T cell repertoires in COVID-19. The overall study: COVID-19 samples, acute and convalescent, were from the United States, Italy and Spain. The cDNA or gDNA used as material had been derived from T cells, B-cell-depleted T cells, or PBMCs.

Under the authors' procedure: Reference gene primer amplification gave estimated nucleated cell counts. Measured with immunoSEQ multiplex PCR; TCRdb has only the in-frame clones, and not every one. V, J and clone size are taken as reported in that table, and D and trimming were inferred from the DNA itself. The table has under 150,000 clones, 80% to 90% seen once; the top ten hold around 4.5%. The germline V gene encodes CDR1 SGHAT and CDR2 FQNNGV. CDR3 size: 13 residues. Trimming took off 5 bases at V and 8 bases at J, with 12 bases between the two ends. Sequenced: peripheral blood. The V gene is TRBV11-2, the J gene TRBJ1-4; D unclear. The clonotype was recovered from a woman in her fifties or sixties with acute or convalescent COVID-19. Written as DNA, the CDR3 is TGTGCCAGCAGCGCGCTACCTGTAGAAAAACTGTTTTTT. Its protein is CASSALPVEKLFF. Full variable domain (missing parts from reference TRBV11-2 and TRBJ1-4): EAGVAQSPRYKIIEKRQSVAFWCNPISGHATLYWYQQILGQGPKLLIQFQNNGVVDDSQLPKDRFSAERLKGVDSTLKIQPAKLEDSAVYLCASSALPVEKLFFGSGTQLSVL.